A single sample gave rise to the 26 T cell receptor beta chains below, sequenced in a study of blood T cells in healthy people across ages. The use of a sample-barcoded 5' primer and a J-beta primer mix characterized a second PCR of roughly 6 to 11 cycles. TCRdb re-analysed the 5' RACE reads in MiXCR, keeping a single row per CDR3 protein. The sample lists about 1 million distinct CDR3 sequences; around 43% were seen once. Specimen: blood. The receptors were sampled from a woman aged 55-70 years in good health.

CDR3 amino acids: CASSWATTINQETQYF. The CDR3 DNA reads as TGTGCCAGCAGTTGGGCGACTACAATAAACCAAGAGACCCAGTACTTC. The chain employs TRBV12-3 or TRBV12-4 and TRBJ2-5; D might be TRBD2 (5 bases). The V gene lost 4 bases and the J gene lost 0 bases, with 15 bases spanning the gap. The CDR3 sequence is 16 residues long.

This clonotype was detected once. The CDR3 here is CSIGLVGSPVNEQYF. The DNA of the CDR3 is TGCAGCATTGGCCTAGTCGGAAGCCCAGTGAATGAGCAGTACTTC. This chain links TRBV29-1 with TRBJ2-5; D is undetermined. The V gene lost 8 bases and the J gene lost 11 bases, with 30 bases spanning the gap. The CDR3 spans 15 residues. Per the germline V gene, CDR1 is SQVTM and CDR2 is ANQGSEA.

The V gene is TRBV5-5, the J gene TRBJ2-1, with TRBD2 identical over 8 bases. The DNA end is a closer match to TRBJ2-7, so the J assignment may be wrong. The CDR3 totals 15 residues. Germline V gene sequence: CDR1 SGHKS, CDR2 YYEKEE (reference sequence). CDR3 residues: CASSQSGSPYNEQYF. The CDR3, as DNA: TGTGCCAGCAGCCAGAGCGGGAGTCCCTACAATGAGCAGTACTTC.

As DNA, the CDR3 is TGTGCCAGCAGCCGCAGAGGAGGGTACGCACTCAGGGAGGAGACCCAGTACTTC. It is translated as CASSRRGGYALREETQYF. The chain has TRBV14 and TRBJ2-5; a possible D gene is TRBD2 (6 bases). CDR1 SGHDN and CDR2 FVKESK come from the germline V gene. This CDR3 spans 18 amino acids. V was clipped by 4 bases and J by 5 bases, with 26 bases between them.

The gene calls are TRBV20-1 and TRBJ2-1; TRBD2 agrees at 12 bases. Unmatched junction bases numbered 8, after V lost 8 bases and J lost 6 bases. Germline CDR1 and CDR2: DFQATT and SNEGSKA (reference sequence). CDR3 length equals 14 residues. The CDR3, as DNA: TGCAGTACTGTTCTAGCGGGAGGGTTCAATGAGCAGTTCTTC. Translated, it gives CSTVLAGGFNEQFF.

The V call is TRBV20-1, the J call TRBJ2-1; D gene ambiguous. The length of the CDR3 is 17 residues. From germline, CDR1 is DFQATT and CDR2 SNEGSKA (reference sequence). The V end was cut by 1 base, the J end by 0 bases, with 16 bases between. Written as DNA, the CDR3 is TGCAGTGCTAGAGGGTCAAGGGCGCCCCTCTCCTACAATGAGCAGTTCTTC. Its translation: CSARGSRAPLSYNEQFF.

V gene TRBV28 combines with J gene TRBJ2-7, with D unresolved. There are 16 residues in the CDR3. The V gene's germline CDR1 is MDHEN and CDR2 SYDVKM. V was shortened by 3 bases and J by 0 bases, with 15 bases between the two germline ends. The chain's CDR3 is CASSLRIRKTSYEQYF. Written as DNA, the CDR3 is TGTGCCAGCAGTTTGCGGATAAGGAAAACCTCCTACGAGCAGTACTTC.

In its sample, this clonotype was seen many times. The chain has TRBV29-1 and TRBJ1-4; D is ambiguous. Trimming shortened V by 6 bases and J by 4 bases, and 9 bases separated the two germline ends. This CDR3 is built from 12 residues. CDR1 is SQVTM and CDR2 is ANQGSEA in the germline V gene. Here the CDR3 DNA reads TGCAGCGTCAGGACCGTTAATGAAAAACTGTTTTTT. This gives the protein CSVRTVNEKLFF.

This clonotype was found a few times. The chain uses TRBV29-1 and TRBJ1-1; D possibly corresponds to TRBD1 (6 bases). This CDR3 spans 13 amino acids. Looked up from germline, CDR1 is SQVTM and CDR2 is ANQGSEA. The V gene lost 4 bases and the J gene lost 5 bases, with 14 bases spanning the gap. CDR3 DNA sequence: TGCAGCGTTGTGTCGGGGGCCGGGACTGAAGCTTTCTTT. Protein sequence: CSVVSGAGTEAFF.

This clonotype appeared a few times. The CDR3 sequence is CSARDRTQVTSSYEQYF. In DNA, the CDR3 is TGCAGTGCTAGAGATAGGACTCAGGTCACTAGCTCCTACGAGCAGTACTTC. V and J are TRBV20-1 and TRBJ2-7, with a tentative D call TRBD2 (5 bases). CDR1 DFQATT and CDR2 SNEGSKA come from the germline V gene (reference sequence). The CDR3 length is 17 residues. Trimming pared 0 bases from V and 0 bases from J, leaving 18 bases between.

CDR3 DNA sequence: TGTGCCAGCAGTCTTACTAGCGGGGGCAGCTCCTACGAGCAGTACTTC. Translation: CASSLTSGGSSYEQYF. The genes are TRBV6-2 or TRBV6-3 and TRBJ2-7, with TRBD2 matching 11 bases. Germline CDR1 and CDR2: MNHEY and SVGEGT. The CDR3 has 16 amino acids. Trimming took 5 bases from V and 0 from J; bases not matched to a gene: 6.

The chain combines TRBV7-7 with TRBJ2-1; 12 positions agree with TRBD2. This CDR3 region has 15 residues. Germline CDR1 is SSHAT and CDR2 is FNYEAQ (reference sequence). The J segment lost 6 bases and the V segment lost 7 bases, leaving 7 bases of the junction unmatched. CDR3 sequence (DNA): TGTGCCAGCACCGCCCTAGCGGGAGGGATCAATGAGCAGTTCTTC. Encoded protein: CASTALAGGINEQFF.

The rearrangement uses TRBV12-3 or TRBV12-4 and TRBJ1-4; D remains unclear. The CDR3 has 16 amino acids. V was shortened by 4 bases and J by 0 bases, with 12 bases between the two germline ends. This CDR3 reads CASSWQPSPTNEKLFF. CDR3 nucleotides: TGTGCCAGCAGTTGGCAGCCCAGTCCAACTAATGAAAAACTGTTTTTT.

The chain is built from TRBV7-8 and TRBJ2-3, with 7 nucleotides matching TRBD1. The V segment lost 5 bases and the J segment 4 bases; nucleotides outside the gene matches: 6. This CDR3 comprises 14 residues. The germline V gene has CDR1 SGHVS and CDR2 FQNEAQ. The DNA of the CDR3 is TGTGCCAGCAGCCCAGGGGACAGTTCAGATACGCAGTATTTT. This sequence encodes CASSPGDSSDTQYF.

This chain joins TRBV6-1 and TRBJ1-4; tentatively, D is TRBD1 (6 bases). Looked up from germline, CDR1 is MNHNS and CDR2 is SASEGT. Trimming cost V 7 bases and J 8 bases, with 20 bases left between them. CDR3 size: 15 residues. CDR3 amino acids: CASTLGHSVREKLFF. The DNA of the CDR3 is TGTGCCAGCACCCTGGGACACAGCGTCCGGGAAAAACTGTTTTTT.

The gene calls are TRBV4-1 and TRBJ1-4; 7 bases align to TRBD1. This CDR3 is built from 15 residues. Trimming cost V 1 base and J 5 bases; bases outside gene matches: 4. CDR1 is MGHRA and CDR2 is YSYEKL in the germline V gene. CDR3 loop: CASSQGDRVNEKLFF. CDR3 bases: TGCGCCAGCAGCCAAGGCGACAGGGTCAATGAAAAACTGTTTTTT.

This clonotype was seen only a few times. The V gene is TRBV3-1, the J gene TRBJ2-7; D not resolved. V lost 1 base and J lost 7, with 20 bases in between. The CDR3 is made up of 16 amino acids. Germline V lookup: CDR1 LGHDT, CDR2 YNNKEL (reference sequence). CDR3 bases: TGTGCCAGCAGCCAAGCGCAACAATCGTACGCGGAAGAGCAGTACTTC. This codes for CASSQAQQSYAEEQYF.

J is TRBJ2-7 and V is TRBV28; D gene uncertain. This CDR3 spans 14 amino acids. Germline V lookup: CDR1 MDHEN, CDR2 SYDVKM. V lost 8 bases to trimming and J lost 1 base, with 15 bases between them. The CDR3 DNA reads as TGTGCCAGCCAACCCGAAATCAGGTCCTACGAGCAGTACTTC. Protein: CASQPEIRSYEQYF.

The J gene is TRBJ2-3, the V gene TRBV4-3; maybe TRBD2 (6 bases). V was cut by 3 bases and J by 8 bases, with 12 bases left in between. This CDR3 comprises 13 residues. Germline V gene lookup returns CDR1 LGHNA and CDR2 YSLEER. CDR3 amino acids: CASSHRDSSTQYF. In nucleotides, the CDR3 is TGCGCCAGCAGCCACCGGGACTCGAGTACGCAGTATTTT.

This clonotype was picked up many times. The chain recombines TRBV18 with TRBJ2-7; D ambiguous. Deletions cut 5 bases from V and 5 bases from J, with 7 bases between. CDR1 and CDR2 from the germline V gene are KGHSH and LQKENI. This CDR3 has 11 residues. CDR3 coding DNA: TGTGCCAGCTCAAGTACCCACGAGCAGTACTTC. Its translation: CASSSTHEQYF.

This clonotype was counted many times. This chain links TRBV28 with TRBJ2-7; 11 nucleotides agree with TRBD1. The J segment lost 0 bases and the V segment lost 6 bases, leaving 1 base of the junction unmatched. There are 14 residues in the CDR3. Germline CDR1 reads MDHEN; CDR2 reads SYDVKM. The CDR3 bases are TGTGCCAGCAGCGGGACAGGGGGCTCCTACGAGCAGTACTTC. Translating it yields CASSGTGGSYEQYF. Complete variable domain (other parts from reference TRBV28 and TRBJ2-7): DVKVTQSSRYLVKRTGEKVFLECVQDMDHENMFWYRQDPGLGLRLIYFSYDVKMKEKGDIPEGYSVSREKKERFSLILESASTNQTSMYLCASSGTGGSYEQYFGPGTRLTVT.

This clonotype was seen a handful of times. The chain is built from TRBV29-1 and TRBJ2-1; 9 nucleotides align to TRBD1. CDR3 length equals 14 residues. V gave up 2 bases and J gave up 9 bases; unmatched junction bases: 8. CDR1 and CDR2 (germline): SQVTM, ANQGSEA. Here the CDR3 reads CSVEKGQGFSEQFF. As DNA, the CDR3 is TGCAGCGTTGAAAAGGGACAGGGCTTCTCTGAGCAGTTCTTC.

This rearrangement joins TRBV7-2 to TRBJ2-5; tentative D call: TRBD2 (6 bases). This CDR3 has 12 amino acids. Trimming removed 1 base at V and 9 bases at J, with 9 bases between. Germline CDR1 reads SGHTA; CDR2 reads FQGNSA. The CDR3 nucleotides read TGTGCCAGCAGCTTAGAGTGGAGGGCCCAGTACTTC. Amino acid sequence: CASSLEWRAQYF. Drawing the rest from reference TRBV7-2 and TRBJ2-5, the complete variable domain is GAGVSQSPSNKVTEKGKDVELRCDPISGHTALYWYRQSLGQGLEFLIYFQGNSAPDKSGLPSDRFSAERTGGSVSTLTIQRTQQEDSAVYLCASSLEWRAQYFGPGTRLLVL.

As for this clonotype: This may arise from a read error, as a much more abundant clone is one base away. The genes are TRBV20-1 and TRBJ2-4, with TRBD2 matching 8 bases. The germline V gene has CDR1 DFQATT and CDR2 SNEGSKA (reference sequence). The CDR3 runs 19 residues. J lost 1 base, V lost 0 bases, and 14 bases had no gene match. The CDR3 loop is CSARDGGLVGGGAKNIQYF. In DNA, the CDR3 is TGCAGTGCTAGAGATGGGGGACTAGTGGGAGGGGGGGCCAAAAACATTCAGTACTTC.

The chain uses TRBV12-5 and TRBJ2-7; tentatively, D is TRBD2 (6 bases). This CDR3 region has 12 residues. Germline V lookup: CDR1 LGHNT, CDR2 FRNRAP. V gave up 2 bases and J gave up 4 bases, with 6 bases separating them. This CDR3 reads CASGLSGYEQYF. In nucleotides, the CDR3 is TGTGCTAGTGGTTTGAGCGGGTACGAGCAGTACTTC. The variable domain in full, completed from reference TRBV12-5 and TRBJ2-7, reads DARVTQTPRHKVTEMGQEVTMRCQPILGHNTVFWYRQTMMQGLELLAYFRNRAPLDDSGMPKDRFSAEMPDATLATLKIQPSEPRDSAVYFCASGLSGYEQYFGPGTRLTVT.

This clonotype was found a few times. CDR3 sequence (DNA): TGTGCCAGCAGTCCCAGGACTAGCGGGAGGGAAGAGCAGTTCTTC. This codes for CASSPRTSGREEQFF. V and J are TRBV27 and TRBJ2-1; 15 bases match TRBD2. CDR1 and CDR2 from the germline V gene are MNHEY and SMNVEV (reference sequence). The CDR3 has 15 residues. The J segment lost 10 bases and the V segment lost 5 bases, leaving 6 bases of the junction unmatched.